This TCR beta chain was documented in a study of blood T cell repertoires in COVID-19. Turning to the study itself: Donors in the United States, Italy and Spain gave samples during acute or convalescent COVID-19. Sources were T cells, B-cell-depleted T cells, or PBMCs; the material itself was cDNA or gDNA.

The CDR3 spans 15 residues. Germline lookup yields CDR1 SEHNR and CDR2 FQNEAQ (reference sequence). V was pared by 1 base and J by 5 bases, with 5 bases of the junction left unmatched. As handled by the study authors: Estimation of nucleated cell counts was performed using reference gene primer amplification. Profiled with immunoSEQ multiplex PCR; TCRdb holds only in-frame clones, not every one. The V and J calls and clone size were taken over from that table, and D and trimming were inferred from the DNA. The sample includes around 150,000 clones, around 85% of them seen just once. The sequence derives from a man in his 70s with acute or convalescent COVID-19. The source material was peripheral blood. The chain uses TRBV7-9 and TRBJ2-4, with 7 bases aligning to TRBD2. CDR3 bases: TGTGCCAGCAGCTTAGGGCTAGCGGAACAAAACATTCAGTACTTC. Its translation: CASSLGLAEQNIQYF.